The rows below give T cell receptor beta chains drawn from one sample of a study of T cells in localized non-small cell lung cancer. Some clones are missing from TCRdb's copy, which holds only in-frame ones; the method was immunoSEQ multiplex PCR. The repertoire holds 20,000 to 25,000 clones, with around nine tenths as singletons. Sequencing used peripheral blood, obtained before any cancer treatment. All receptors derive from a man between 40 and 69 years old with stage I squamous cell lung carcinoma. CDR3s include the opening cysteine and the closing phenylalanine or tryptophan. Each record gives: V gene, D gene, J gene, clone size, CDR3 protein, CDR3 DNA. D genes are given only for firm matches. Clone size, where shown, is once, few, many, or a class for clones that have expanded.

>TRBV5-4|-|TRBJ2-7|-
CASSLATGSSYEQYF
TGTGCCAGCAGCTTGGCCACAGGGAGTTCCTACGAGCAGTACTTC
>TRBV30|TRBD1|TRBJ1-5|-
CAWSKGAMDQPQHF
TGTGCCTGGAGTAAGGGGGCGATGGATCAGCCCCAGCATTTT
>TRBV5-1|-|TRBJ2-3|-
CASSLGPRDFSTDTQYF
TGCGCCAGCAGCTTAGGCCCCAGAGACTTTAGCACAGATACGCAGTATTTT
>TRBV9|-|TRBJ2-3|-
CASSAPWGPDHSTDTQYF
TGTGCCAGCAGCGCCCCTTGGGGACCTGACCATTCAACAGATACGCAGTATTTT
>TRBV2|-|TRBJ2-7|-
CASSYSIGTLEQYF
TGTGCCAGCAGTTACTCGATAGGGACGTTGGAGCAGTACTTC
>TRBV28|TRBD1|TRBJ2-7|once
CASRRDRSSYEQYF
TGTGCCAGCAGGAGGGACAGGAGCTCCTACGAGCAGTACTTC
>TRBV6-1|TRBD1|TRBJ1-1|once
CASRQGQGYTEAFF
TGTGCCAGCAGGCAGGGACAGGGTTACACTGAAGCTTTCTTT
>TRBV5-1|-|TRBJ2-2|-
CASSLGAAAARVTGELFF
TGCGCCAGCAGCTTGGGCGCAGCAGCGGCTCGGGTCACCGGGGAGCTGTTTTTT
>TRBV6-1|-|TRBJ2-7|-
CASSGGPYRTTYEQYF
TGTGCCAGCAGTGGCGGACCCTACCGTACTACCTACGAGCAGTACTTC
>TRBV11-2|TRBD1|TRBJ2-4|-
CASSLQGANIQYF
TGTGCCAGCAGCTTGCAGGGGGCAAACATTCAGTACTTC
>TRBV7-2|-|TRBJ1-5|-
CASSFRNSNQPQHF
TGTGCCAGCAGCTTCAGGAATAGCAATCAGCCCCAGCATTTT
>TRBV19|-|TRBJ1-2|-
CASSISGTYGYTF
TGTGCCAGTAGTATATCCGGGACCTATGGCTACACCTTC
>TRBV5-1|TRBD1|TRBJ1-1|-
CASSPLTGDTEAFF
TGCGCCAGCAGCCCCTTGACAGGGGACACTGAAGCTTTCTTT
>TRBV1|-|TRBJ2-7|-
CTSSQDDSHISYEQYF
TGCACCAGCAGCCAAGACGACAGTCATATCTCCTACGAGCAGTACTTC
>TRBV9|-|TRBJ2-6|-
CASSAAGGGANVLTF
TGTGCCAGCAGCGCGGCGGGCGGTGGGGCCAACGTCCTGACTTTC
>TRBV4-2|TRBD2|TRBJ2-2|-
CASSQEALAGGLANTGELFF
TGTGCCAGCAGCCAAGAGGCCCTAGCGGGGGGTCTGGCGAACACCGGGGAGCTGTTTTTT
>TRBV29-1|TRBD2|TRBJ2-2|-
CSVSGTSGLELNTGELFF
TGCAGCGTCTCCGGGACTAGCGGGTTGGAGTTAAACACCGGGGAGCTGTTTTTT
>TRBV2|-|TRBJ1-1|-
CASRAFGTPGAEAFF
TGTGCCAGCAGAGCGTTCGGGACCCCTGGGGCTGAAGCTTTCTTT
>TRBV28|-|TRBJ1-2|-
CATHQGEYGYTF
TGTGCCACCCACCAGGGAGAGTATGGCTACACCTTC
>TRBV6-5|TRBD1|TRBJ1-4|-
CASSRRTGGEKLFF
TGTGCCAGCAGTCGTCGGACAGGGGGTGAAAAACTGTTTTTT
>TRBV4-1|TRBD1|TRBJ2-7|-
CASSQDGGQYYEQYF
TGCGCCAGCAGCCAAGATGGGGGACAGTACTACGAGCAGTACTTC
>TRBV28|-|TRBJ2-7|once
CASSSGPGASRDEQYF
TGTGCCAGCAGCTCAGGCCCAGGGGCAAGTCGGGACGAGCAGTACTTC
>TRBV30|-|TRBJ1-4|-
CALLPAGHGEKLFF
TGTGCCCTTCTCCCCGCAGGACATGGTGAAAAACTGTTTTTT
>TRBV10-3|-|TRBJ2-1|once
CAISAGRQGYNEQFF
TGTGCCATCAGTGCGGGTAGGCAGGGCTACAATGAGCAGTTCTTC
>TRBV18|-|TRBJ2-3|-
CASSGATDTQYF
TGTGCCAGCTCAGGGGCCACAGATACGCAGTATTTT
>TRBV5-1|-|TRBJ1-2|once
CASSLRVANYGYTF
TGCGCCAGCAGCTTGCGCGTAGCTAACTATGGCTACACCTTC
>TRBV30|TRBD1|TRBJ1-2|-
CAESTGGYGYTF
TGTGCTGAATCGACAGGGGGCTATGGCTACACCTTC